This record covers a single TCR beta chain. Germline CDR1 SGHNT, CDR2 YYREEE (reference sequence). V was clipped by 5 bases and J by 0 bases, with 9 bases between them. This CDR3 comprises 14 residues. The data were obtained in a study of blood T cell repertoires in COVID-19. Study-level information: Samples taken during acute and convalescent COVID-19 were collected in the United States, Italy and Spain. The cDNA or gDNA used as material had been derived from T cells, B-cell-depleted T cells, or PBMCs.

In the original analysis: For nucleated cells, counts were estimated from reference gene primer amplification. Assay: immunoSEQ multiplex PCR; the TCRdb copy retains only in-frame clones and omits some. From that table come the V and J calls and clone size; the DNA was used to work out D and trimming. Counted here are roughly 120,000 clones, 60% to 80% occurring once; the ten biggest clones make up approximately 16%. Sequenced sample: peripheral blood. The genes are TRBV5-4 and TRBJ1-3, with a weak D call TRBD1 (6 bases). The origin of this receptor is a woman older than 75 with active or convalescent COVID-19. CDR3 protein: CASRPGVSGNTIYF. The DNA for the CDR3 is TGTGCCAGCAGACCAGGGGTCTCTGGAAACACCATATATTTT.